The 15 T cell receptor beta chains below were found in one sample sequenced in a study of blood T cell repertoires in COVID-19. Here immunoSEQ multiplex PCR was the method, and the copy in TCRdb shows in-frame clones only, minus some. The sample holds a few hundred thousand clones, around 89% seen once. The sample comprised peripheral blood. Receptors originate from a woman aged 60 to 75 with COVID-19, enrolled during active disease.

V and J are TRBV7-9 and TRBJ1-2, with unresolved D. The CDR3 loop spans 17 amino acids. Germline values: CDR1 SEHNR, CDR2 FQNEAQ (reference sequence). The V gene lost 6 bases and the J gene lost 4 bases, with 24 bases spanning the gap. CDR3 nucleotides: TGTGCCAGCAGTAAATTAGTTTCGGAGGGTTTCGGCTATGGCTACACCTTC. Protein product: CASSKLVSEGFGYGYTF. The variable domain in full, completed from reference TRBV7-9 and TRBJ1-2, reads DTGVSQNPRHKITKRGQNVTFRCDPISEHNRLYWYRQTLGQGPEFLTYFQNEAQLEKSRLLSDRFSAERPKGSFSTLEIQRTEQGDSAMYLCASSKLVSEGFGYGYTFGSGTRLTVV.

On this clone itself: In the same sample, other DNA sequences code for this CDR3. The chain links TRBV19 to TRBJ2-7, with 7 bases fitting TRBD1. The CDR3 is 14 amino acids. The V gene's germline CDR1 is LNHDA and CDR2 SQIVND (reference sequence). J lost 0 bases, V lost 5 bases, and 4 bases had no gene match. CDR3 nucleotide sequence: TGTGCCAGTAGTCCAAGGGACAGCTCCTACGAGCAGTACTTC. This encodes CASSPRDSSYEQYF. The full variable domain, completed using reference TRBV19 and TRBJ2-7, is DGGITQSPKYLFRKEGQNVTLSCEQNLNHDAMYWYRQDPGQGLRLIYYSQIVNDFQKGDIAEGYSVSREKKESFPLTVTSAQKNPTAFYLCASSPRDSSYEQYFGPGTRLTVT.

The rearrangement uses TRBV5-5 and TRBJ1-5; TRBD1 might be the D (5 bases). Trimming took off 2 bases at V and 4 bases at J, with 13 bases between the two ends. This CDR3 comprises 15 residues. Per germline, CDR1 SGHKS and CDR2 YYEKEE (reference sequence). CDR3 DNA sequence: TGTGCCAGCAGCTTTAGGGGTGGGGTGAATCAGCCCCAGCATTTT. Its translation: CASSFRGGVNQPQHF.

This rearrangement joins TRBV4-1 to TRBJ2-2; 15 bases are a match to TRBD2. The CDR3 is 19 residues long. V shed 7 bases and J 5 bases; nucleotides not matched to a gene: 14. Germline loops: CDR1 MGHRA, CDR2 YSYEKL. CDR3: CASTLGLAGGPIMTGELFF. The CDR3 coding sequence is TGCGCCAGCACCTTGGGACTAGCGGGGGGCCCAATCATGACCGGGGAGCTGTTTTTT.

The chain recombines TRBV6-5 with TRBJ1-1, with 8 bases lining up with TRBD1. Germline V gene data show CDR1 as MNHEY and CDR2 as SVGAGI. The trim removed 4 bases at V and 4 bases at J, leaving 8 bases unmatched. The CDR3 has 15 amino acids. CDR3 amino acids: CASSSTSGGGTEAFF. DNA of the CDR3: TGTGCCAGCAGTTCAACTTCAGGGGGCGGCACTGAAGCTTTCTTT.

V usage is TRBV19 and J usage is TRBJ1-4, with D maybe TRBD1 (5 bases). This CDR3 has 16 residues. The ends were cut back, 8 bases at V and 4 bases at J, with 20 bases in the middle. CDR1 and CDR2 from the germline V gene are LNHDA and SQIVND (reference sequence). In DNA, the CDR3 is TGTGCCAGTTGCTGCCCGGGACTGCCGATTAATGAAAAACTGTTTTTT. As protein: CASCCPGLPINEKLFF.

The chain employs TRBV28 and TRBJ1-6, with 9 bases fitting TRBD1. The length of the CDR3 is 18 residues. Trimming removed 4 bases from V and 6 bases from J; junction bases left unmatched: 13. Per germline, CDR1 MDHEN and CDR2 SYDVKM. As DNA, the CDR3 is TGTGCCAGCAGTTCCGGTACACAGGGGGCGCTTATTAATTCACCCCTCCACTTT. This codes for CASSSGTQGALINSPLHF.

The chain links TRBV11-2 to TRBJ1-2; D might be TRBD1 (5 bases). Between the trimmed V and J ends, which lost 4 bases and 2 bases, there was a span of 14 bases. The germline V gene has CDR1 SGHAT and CDR2 FQNNGV. The CDR3 runs to 15 residues. Here the CDR3 reads CASSSDRLSNYGYTF. In DNA form, the CDR3 reads TGTGCCAGCAGCTCAGACAGACTCTCCAACTATGGCTACACCTTC. The full variable domain, in which reference TRBV11-2 and TRBJ1-2 provide the parts outside the CDR3, is EAGVAQSPRYKIIEKRQSVAFWCNPISGHATLYWYQQILGQGPKLLIQFQNNGVVDDSQLPKDRFSAERLKGVDSTLKIQPAKLEDSAVYLCASSSDRLSNYGYTFGSGTRLTVV.

The V call is TRBV30, the J call TRBJ1-1; 10 nucleotides line up with TRBD1. The CDR3 loop spans 13 amino acids. V dropped 2 bases and J dropped 11; count of bases not matched to a gene: 8. Germline CDR1 reads GTSNPN; CDR2 reads SVGIG (reference sequence). The CDR3 bases are TGTGCCTGGAGTTACCGGGACAGGGGAAAGGCTTTCTTT. Its protein product is CAWSYRDRGKAFF.

The J gene is TRBJ2-2, the V gene TRBV20-1, with D perhaps TRBD1 (6 bases). CDR1 is DFQATT, CDR2 SNEGSKA, per germline (reference sequence). Trimming stripped 3 bases from V and 0 bases from J, with 14 bases between. The CDR3 runs 16 residues. CDR3 amino acids: CSASDQGQSNTGELFF. CDR3 in DNA: TGCAGTGCTAGTGACCAGGGGCAATCGAACACCGGGGAGCTGTTTTTT.

This chain uses TRBV6-2 or TRBV6-3 with TRBJ2-5; 10 nucleotides align to TRBD2. Germline assignment: CDR1 MNHEY and CDR2 SVGEGT. There are 17 residues in the CDR3. Trimming at V came to 0 bases and at J to 2 bases, leaving 6 bases not matched to a gene. CDR3 amino acids: CASSYSILAGKQETQYF. CDR3 DNA: TGTGCCAGCAGTTACTCGATACTAGCGGGGAAGCAAGAGACCCAGTACTTC.

A single count supports this clone. The chain carries TRBV12-3 or TRBV12-4 and TRBJ1-1; the D gene is possibly TRBD1 (5 bases). CDR3 length: 13 amino acids. V lost 8 bases, J lost 1 base, and 11 bases lay in between. The CDR3 protein is CASDDRRNTEAFF. CDR3 bases: TGTGCCAGCGACGACAGAAGGAACACTGAAGCTTTCTTT.

This chain connects TRBV3-1 (or the pseudogene TRBV3-2) to TRBJ1-2; no reliable D call. Germline V CDR1 and CDR2: LGHDT, YNNKEL (reference sequence). V dropped 4 bases and J dropped 7 bases, with 10 bases sitting between them. The CDR3 consists of 12 residues. As DNA, the CDR3 is TGTGCCAGCAGCCCGCGAACGGGTGGCTACACCTTC. Its translation is CASSPRTGGYTF.

This chain links TRBV29-1 with TRBJ2-3, with 9 positions matching TRBD2. V lost 4 bases and J lost 2; bases outside the gene matches: 10. Germline V gene lookup returns CDR1 SQVTM and CDR2 ANQGSEA. The CDR3 runs to 16 residues. CDR3 bases: TGCAGCGTTGCTGGCGGGGGGGGTACTAACACAGATACGCAGTATTTT. Amino acid sequence: CSVAGGGGTNTDTQYF.

V is TRBV18 and J is TRBJ1-1, with 7 nucleotides matching TRBD1. The V and J ends lost 3 bases and 3 bases, in that order; junction bases with no gene match: 7. Germline V CDR1 and CDR2: KGHSH, LQKENI. This CDR3 is 15 amino acids long. The DNA of the CDR3 is TGTGCCAGCTCACCGTCAACAGGGGTTTACACTGAAGCTTTCTTT. Protein: CASSPSTGVYTEAFF.